This T cell receptor (beta chain) was captured in a study of CD8+ T cells in alopecia areata. The study's findings and limits: Normal-skin resident alphabeta T cells also appear among scalp sample sequences.

V was shortened by 1 base and J by 7 bases, with 5 bases between the two germline ends. The length of the CDR3 is 11 residues. The germline V gene encodes CDR1 SGHDT and CDR2 YYEEEE. Extracted RNA was reverse transcribed, and the resulting cDNA served as sequencing template. Libraries were prepared by immunoSEQ multiplex PCR; TCRdb keeps only in-frame clonotypes and omits some of them. The table shows roughly 140,000 clones, with about 51% occurring only once. Alopecia areata patients provided lesional scalp punch biopsies and peripheral blood, both collected for the study. Both CD4+ and CD8+ T cells were separated by sorting PBMCs. Remarks on this clone: Its antigen is unidentified.

The sample was CD4+ T cells sorted from blood, taken at week 0. The source is a human donor with alopecia areata. The J gene is TRBJ1-2, the V gene TRBV5-6; D not resolved. CDR3 in amino acids: CASSLHGGYTF. The CDR3 DNA is TGTGCCAGCAGCTTGCATGGTGGCTACACCTTC.